One sample yielded the 25 T cell receptor beta chains listed below, sequenced in a study of neurological immune-mediated disorders. MiXCR, run by TCRdb on the 5' RACE reads, gives a single entry per CDR3 protein. The table includes about 59,000 distinct CDR3 sequences, roughly 13% detected once. The sample comprised PBMCs. The receptors were sampled from a woman aged 60 to 75 with HTLV-1-associated myelopathy (HAM/TSP).

Note on this clonotype: At one boundary the junction diverges from the germline segment, which might be a read error. V is TRBV6-1 and J is TRBJ2-6; 8 nucleotides line up with TRBD1. Germline V gene lookup returns CDR1 MNHNS and CDR2 SASEGT. The CDR3 is 16 residues long. The CDR3 bases are TGTGACAGCAGTGGGCAGGGGGCCCCTGGGGCCAACGTCCTGACTTTC. This gives the protein CDSSGQGAPGANVLTF.

This clonotype has ten or more counts. The chain's CDR3 is CSVIHRDRGRNEQFF. CDR3 DNA sequence: TGCAGTGTCATACACCGGGACAGGGGGCGGAATGAGCAGTTCTTC. J is TRBJ2-1 and V is TRBV20-1, with TRBD1 matching over 12 bases. V lost 7 bases to trimming and J lost 7 bases; unmatched junction nucleotides: 11. The CDR3 sequence is 15 residues long. Germline V gene lookup returns CDR1 DFQATT and CDR2 SNEGSKA (reference sequence).

The table lists this clonotype with many counts. This chain connects TRBV5-1 to TRBJ2-2, with D unclear. The length of the CDR3 is 15 residues. CDR1 is SGHRS, CDR2 YFSETQ, per germline. V shed 4 bases and J shed 2 bases, with 12 bases lying between them. DNA for the CDR3: TGCGCCAGCAGCACCGGAGCCTTAAACACCGGGGAGCTGTTTTTT. Encoded protein: CASSTGALNTGELFF.

This clonotype was picked up many times. The chain is built from TRBV7-9 and TRBJ1-1, with TRBD1 matching 7 bases. This CDR3 is 12 amino acids long. CDR1 is SEHNR and CDR2 is FQNEAQ in the germline V gene (reference sequence). After removal of 11 bases from V and 4 bases from J, the junction contained 7 bases not matched to a gene. CDR3 sequence reads: CAADRDSTEAFF. The DNA for the CDR3 is TGTGCCGCCGACAGGGATTCCACTGAAGCTTTCTTT.

This clonotype occurred many times. The chain couples TRBV5-1 to TRBJ2-2; D gene uncertain. Germline CDR1 SGHRS, CDR2 YFSETQ. The ends were cut back, 0 bases at V and 0 bases at J, with 3 bases in the middle. The CDR3 totals 14 residues. In DNA, the CDR3 is TGCGCCAGCAGCTTGGCCGCGAACACCGGGGAGCTGTTTTTT. It codes for CASSLAANTGELFF.

This clonotype was seen many times. The V gene is TRBV5-6, the J gene TRBJ1-1; no reliable D call. This CDR3 comprises 15 residues. V was pared by 0 bases and J by 4 bases, with 13 bases between. CDR1 is SGHDT, CDR2 YYEEEE, per germline. For the CDR3, the DNA is TGTGCCAGCAGCTTGGCTGTAGGGCGAACCACTGAAGCTTTCTTT. Translating gives CASSLAVGRTTEAFF.

This clonotype was counted many times. For the CDR3, the DNA is TGTGCCAGCAGCCAAGATCCCCAGTTCTCTGGAAACACCATATATTTT. This codes for CASSQDPQFSGNTIYF. V gene TRBV4-2 combines with J gene TRBJ1-3; D not certain. Per germline, CDR1 LGHNA and CDR2 YNFKEQ. The CDR3 runs 16 residues. Trimming left V 0 bases short and J 0 bases short, with 9 bases between.

This clonotype was counted many times. The rearrangement joins TRBV5-1 to TRBJ2-7, with TRBD1 matching over 9 bases. CDR1 and CDR2 from the germline V gene are SGHRS and YFSETQ. After removal of 3 bases from V and 6 bases from J, the junction contained 7 bases not matched to a gene. The CDR3 extends over 14 amino acids. The CDR3 region has the DNA TGCGCCAGCAGCTCCGGACAGGGGATAAGCGAGCAGTACTTC. This sequence encodes CASSSGQGISEQYF. The variable domain in full, with the rest retrieved from reference TRBV5-1 and TRBJ2-7, is KAGVTQTPRYLIKTRGQQVTLSCSPISGHRSVSWYQQTPGQGLQFLFEYFSETQRNKGNFPGRFSGRQFSNSRSEMNVSTLELGDSALYLCASSSGQGISEQYFGPGTRLTVT.

For this clonotype: Given a much more abundant clone one base away, this may be a read error. V usage is TRBV18 and J usage is TRBJ2-3; D possibly corresponds to TRBD2 (6 bases). Per germline, CDR1 KGHSH and CDR2 LQKENI. The CDR3 sequence is 13 residues long. CDR3 in amino acids: CDSSQAGADTQYF. CDR3 nucleotide sequence: TGTGACAGCTCACAAGCGGGCGCAGATACGCAGTATTTT.

This clonotype was picked up many times. The chain joins TRBV5-1 to TRBJ2-1, with 8 bases lining up with TRBD1. The V gene's germline CDR1 is SGHRS and CDR2 YFSETQ. V trimming: 4 bases; J trimming: 8 bases; junction bases outside the gene matches: 11. This CDR3 spans 15 amino acids. This CDR3 is CASSPDGQGYHEQFF. In DNA form, the CDR3 reads TGCGCCAGCAGCCCGGATGGACAGGGATACCATGAGCAGTTCTTC.

This clonotype was detected ten times or more. The chain joins TRBV20-1 to TRBJ2-5; D uncertain. Looked up from germline, CDR1 is DFQATT and CDR2 is SNEGSKA (reference sequence). CDR3 length: 13 amino acids. V dropped 2 bases and J dropped 5 bases, with 12 bases sitting between them. The CDR3 sequence: CSARRGVGETQYF. CDR3 bases: TGCAGTGCTAGACGTGGGGTTGGGGAGACCCAGTACTTC.

Ten or more counts support this clonotype. V gene TRBV5-1 combines with J gene TRBJ1-6; TRBD1 aligns across 9 bases. V dropped 6 bases and J dropped 8; count of bases not matched to a gene: 9. The CDR3 contains 15 residues. CDR1 is SGHRS and CDR2 is YFSETQ in the germline V gene. This CDR3 is CASNTGQGYHSPLHF. For the CDR3, the DNA is TGCGCCAGCAATACCGGACAGGGGTATCATTCACCCCTCCACTTT.

This clonotype has at least ten counts. The gene calls are TRBV6-6 and TRBJ2-1; 10 nucleotides agree with TRBD2. Trimming at V came to 4 bases and at J to 6 bases, leaving 6 bases not matched to a gene. CDR1 is MNHNY, CDR2 SVGAGI, per germline (reference sequence). This CDR3 is 15 amino acids long. CDR3 sequence (DNA): TGTGCCAGCAGTTCTCTAGCGGGAGCGGTCAATGAGCAGTTCTTC. Encoded protein: CASSSLAGAVNEQFF.

This clonotype was picked up many times. The chain joins TRBV9 to TRBJ2-3; D remains ambiguous. The CDR3 consists of 14 residues. CDR1 SGDLS and CDR2 YYNGEE come from the germline V gene. Trimming removed 4 bases at V and 2 bases at J, with 11 bases between. CDR3 sequence reads: CASSLSSDTDTQYF. The CDR3 nucleotides read TGTGCCAGCAGCCTGAGCAGTGACACAGATACGCAGTATTTT.

This clonotype was seen at least ten times. The V gene is TRBV7-9, the J gene TRBJ1-4; D is uncertain. Deletions cut 1 base from V and 6 bases from J, with 3 bases between. The germline CDR1 and CDR2 sequences are SEHNR and FQNEAQ (reference sequence). This CDR3 spans 12 amino acids. This chain's CDR3 is CASSLEDEKLFF. As DNA, the CDR3 is TGTGCCAGCAGCTTAGAGGATGAAAAACTGTTTTTT. The entire variable domain, with the rest obtained from reference TRBV7-9 and TRBJ1-4, is as follows: DTGVSQNPRHKITKRGQNVTFRCDPISEHNRLYWYRQTLGQGPEFLTYFQNEAQLEKSRLLSDRFSAERPKGSFSTLEIQRTEQGDSAMYLCASSLEDEKLFFGSGTQLSVL.

This clonotype came up many times. V and J are TRBV2 and TRBJ2-5; D is possibly TRBD2 (6 bases). Germline loops: CDR1 SNHLY, CDR2 FYNNEI. With 2 bases removed from V and 7 bases from J, the gap between germline ends came to 14 bases. This CDR3 contains 14 residues. CDR3 protein: CASSEPGLGGTQYF. The CDR3 DNA is TGTGCCAGCAGTGAACCGGGCCTCGGGGGGACCCAGTACTTC. Supplemented by reference TRBV2 and TRBJ2-5, the full variable domain reads EPEVTQTPSHQVTQMGQEVILRCVPISNHLYFYWYRQILGQKVEFLVSFYNNEISEKSEIFDDQFSVERPDGSNFTLKIRSTKLEDSAMYFCASSEPGLGGTQYFGPGTRLLVL.

This clonotype appeared many times. J is TRBJ2-5 and V is TRBV11-2; TRBD2 matches 8 bases. Germline loops: CDR1 SGHAT, CDR2 FQNNGV. Germline trimming cut 3 bases from V and 5 bases from J; bases unmatched to any gene: 5. This CDR3 has 14 residues. The CDR3, as DNA: TGTGCCAGCAGCTTCGGGACTAGAGGGGAGACCCAGTACTTC. Protein sequence: CASSFGTRGETQYF.

This clonotype is medium-sized (0.01 to 0.1%) by share. This sequence joins TRBV5-1 and TRBJ1-4; TRBD1 matches at 8 bases. Germline V CDR1 and CDR2: SGHRS, YFSETQ. V gave up 0 bases and J gave up 8 bases; unmatched junction bases: 6. The CDR3 runs to 15 residues. DNA of the CDR3: TGCGCCAGCAGCTTGGCTGGACAGGGTGCGGAAAAACTGTTTTTT. The encoded protein is CASSLAGQGAEKLFF.

This clonotype was detected only a few times. This CDR3 reads CASSLTELQPQHF. In DNA form, the CDR3 reads TGTGCCAGCAGCTTGACCGAGTTGCAGCCCCAGCATTTT. This rearrangement joins TRBV5-5 to TRBJ1-5, with D unresolved. This CDR3 has 13 amino acids. Germline V gene lookup returns CDR1 SGHKS and CDR2 YYEKEE (reference sequence). With 1 base removed from V and 7 bases from J, the gap between germline ends came to 9 bases.

This clonotype was seen a handful of times. The chain uses TRBV7-9 and TRBJ2-3, with D tentatively TRBD2 (5 bases). CDR3 length: 13 amino acids. Germline assignment: CDR1 SEHNR and CDR2 FQNEAQ (reference sequence). Trimming removed 5 bases from V and 4 bases from J, with 10 bases in between. The CDR3 coding sequence is TGTGCCAGCAGCCTACTAGTAGCAGATACGCAGTATTTT. Its protein is CASSLLVADTQYF.

In the case of this clonotype: Its ends do not fully match the called genes, so a read error is possible. The CDR3 DNA reads TGCAGCGTTGATAGGGGGGACGGCAATCAGCCCCAGAATTTT. This gives the protein CSVDRGDGNQPQNF. The V gene is TRBV29-1, the J gene TRBJ1-5; D possibly corresponds to TRBD1 (6 bases). The CDR3 has 14 amino acids. The V gene's germline CDR1 is SQVTM and CDR2 ANQGSEA.

This rearrangement joins TRBV2 to TRBJ1-1; a possible D gene is TRBD1 (5 bases). Germline V lookup: CDR1 SNHLY, CDR2 FYNNEI. This CDR3 is 15 amino acids long. The V end was cut by 2 bases, the J end by 2 bases, with 12 bases between. CDR3 DNA sequence: TGTGCCAGCAGTGAATCGGGGGGAACTAACACTGAAGCTTTCTTT. Translation: CASSESGGTNTEAFF.

This clonotype was picked up many times. The chain couples TRBV7-2 to TRBJ2-3; D unresolved. The CDR3 spans 15 residues. Trimming removed 5 bases from V and 3 bases from J, with 15 bases in between. CDR1 and CDR2 from the germline V gene are SGHTA and FQGNSA. CDR3 residues: CASSATPIDTDTQYF. CDR3 in DNA: TGTGCCAGCAGCGCGACCCCCATTGATACAGATACGCAGTATTTT. The full variable domain, its missing parts supplied by reference TRBV7-2 and TRBJ2-3, is GAGVSQSPSNKVTEKGKDVELRCDPISGHTALYWYRQSLGQGLEFLIYFQGNSAPDKSGLPSDRFSAERTGGSVSTLTIQRTQQEDSAVYLCASSATPIDTDTQYFGPGTRLTVL.

This clonotype occurred many times. This chain joins TRBV12-3 or TRBV12-4 and TRBJ2-1, with 13 bases matching TRBD2. V lost 5 bases and J lost 9; bases outside the gene matches: 7. The CDR3 runs to 15 residues. CDR3 loop: CASSTPGLAGFEQFF. The CDR3 DNA sequence: TGTGCCAGCAGTACACCGGGACTAGCGGGATTTGAGCAGTTCTTC.

This clonotype was detected many times. The V and J genes are TRBV7-9 and TRBJ1-1, with 9 bases identical to TRBD1. V shed 8 bases, J shed 7 bases, and the junction held 11 bases outside the gene matches. CDR1 is SEHNR, CDR2 FQNEAQ, per germline (reference sequence). CDR3 length: 14 amino acids. The CDR3 is CASEGDRELGEAFF. CDR3 DNA: TGTGCCAGCGAGGGGGACAGGGAGCTTGGTGAAGCTTTCTTT.